This T cell receptor (beta chain) emerged from a study of T cells in Graves' hyperthyroidism and ophthalmopathy. Across the study: Peripheral blood was drawn at first diagnosis, prior to all treatment.

Germline V lookup: CDR1 DFQATT, CDR2 SNEGSKA (reference sequence). V shed 6 bases, J shed 2 bases, and the junction held 15 bases outside the gene matches. This CDR3 is built from 17 residues. Diagnosing involved the use of clinical symptoms, serum thyroxine and TRAb, thyroid ultrasound and orbital computed tomography. PBMCs came from roughly 10 ml fresh peripheral blood. Study-wide results and limits: Researchers found most expanded thyroid clonotypes above 0.001 in blood as well.

In this sample, this clonotype turned up many times. Its antigen is not identified. Researchers took RNA transcripts and amplified the TCR beta CDR3 regions from them. The primer set for the first-round RT-PCR of the TCR CDR3 was HTBI. TCRdb fed the multiplex PCR reads into MiXCR, producing one record per CDR3 protein. The table has hundreds of thousands of distinct CDR3 sequences, 13% seen once; the top ten hold around a tenth. J is TRBJ2-3 and V is TRBV20-1; 9 nucleotides align to TRBD2. The source is a woman younger than 35 with Graves' hyperthyroidism. The source material was blood. CDR3 nucleotides: TGCAGTGCCCGGATCTTAACTAGCGGGCCGAACACAGATACGCAGTATTTT. As protein: CSARILTSGPNTDTQYF.